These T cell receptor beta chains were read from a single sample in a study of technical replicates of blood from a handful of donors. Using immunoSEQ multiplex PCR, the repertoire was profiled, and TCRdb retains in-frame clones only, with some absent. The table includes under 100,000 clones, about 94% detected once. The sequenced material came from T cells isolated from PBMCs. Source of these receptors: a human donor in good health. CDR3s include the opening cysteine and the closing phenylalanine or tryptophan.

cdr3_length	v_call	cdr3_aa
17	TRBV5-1	CASSRGDRGPSTGELFF
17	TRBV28	CASSLYSAGTLNTEAFF
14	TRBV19	CASSNSRGRGEAFF
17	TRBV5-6	CASSFHEAQETNTEAFF
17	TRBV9	CASSVTDRPFSGNTIYF
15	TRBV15	CATSRTRDRTTREYF
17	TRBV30	CAWSAGQVFSGANVLTF
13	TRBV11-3	CASKLGGSYEQYF
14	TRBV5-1	CASRIRQGLHEQYF
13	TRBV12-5	CASGLGGTDTQYF
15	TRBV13	CASSFGTPRDNEQFF
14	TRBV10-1	CASSEGRGVNEQYF
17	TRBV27	CASSLRTGTSGNNEQFF
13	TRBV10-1	CASSEWGETEAFF
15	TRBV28	CASSSSGQGDQPQHF
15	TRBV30	CAWSVQSGIYEKLFF
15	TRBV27	CASASGTGGVETQYF
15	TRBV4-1	CASSQDPTGNTEAFF
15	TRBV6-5	CASSFPGQGLFEQYF
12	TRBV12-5	CASGLGGYTIYF
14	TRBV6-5	CASSQPGGLYGYTF
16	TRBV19	CASSPTPGQGIVTQYF
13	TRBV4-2	CASSPSSYNEQFF
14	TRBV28	CATGPRDSKNIQYF
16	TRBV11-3	CASSHWTGSMPDTQYF
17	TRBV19	CASSRDFGGQGLYGYTF
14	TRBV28	CASSRGTGGYTQYF
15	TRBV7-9	CASSSLGSSYNEQFF
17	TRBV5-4	CASSLDPSSGTGDTQYF
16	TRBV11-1	CASSLAEDRVHGELFF
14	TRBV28	CASETGTFYNEQFF
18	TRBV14	CASSQTQGGFKMNTEAFF
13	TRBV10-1	CASSESGTDTQYF
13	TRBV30	CAWIYRTHTEAFF
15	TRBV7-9	CASSSTSGSFDEQFF
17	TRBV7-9	CASSSVTGYDGANVLTF
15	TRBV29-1	CSVLRLAAPYNEQFF
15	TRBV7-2	CASSLSLQGGSPLHF
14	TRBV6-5	CASSYSTLTGEAFF
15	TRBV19	CASKGPGQVNTEAFF
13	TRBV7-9	CATSDSSNYGYTF
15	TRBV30	CAWTTDIGSYNEQFF
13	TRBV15	CATAGQGTSEQYF
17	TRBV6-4	CASSDPRPSGYYNEQFF
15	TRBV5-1	CASRVSGQVNYEQYF
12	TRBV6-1	CASSTGIGELFF
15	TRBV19	CASSIRRGGSDTQYF
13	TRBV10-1	CASSAQVDGEQFF
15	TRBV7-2	CASSLVLAGTDTQYF
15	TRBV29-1	CSVASGESNTGELFF
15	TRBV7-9	CASRPVQGAIYEQYF
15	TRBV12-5	CASGYSPTGAYEQYF
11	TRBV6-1	CAGGQYNEQFF
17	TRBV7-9	CASSPRRRDRETDTQYF
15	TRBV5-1	CASSLGTSGNNEQFF
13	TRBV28	CASSSQLTGELFF
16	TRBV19	CASSISAGLQQETQYF
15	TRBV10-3	CAISERGESSYEQYF
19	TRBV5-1	CASSLNPVRGSLGNTEAFF
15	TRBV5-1	CASSPGASGTDTQYF